These 6 T cell receptor beta chains were all obtained from the same sample, sequenced in a study of cytomegalovirus exposure and HLA in healthy donors. PCR used 60 Vbeta primers and 13 Jbeta primers. Assay: immunoSEQ multiplex PCR; the TCRdb copy retains only in-frame clones and omits some. The profile covers approximately 140,000 clones, with around 79% appearing a single time and 3.1% taken by the ten largest. The sequencing input was PBMCs. Receptor source: a female donor in good health and CMV-seronegative.

This clone was picked up one time. The chain recombines TRBV5-4 with TRBJ2-1; 9 bases line up with TRBD2. The ends lost 0 bases at V and 9 bases at J; junction bases unmatched: 10. CDR1 and CDR2 (germline): SGHNT, YYREEE (reference sequence). There are 16 residues in the CDR3. The CDR3 DNA follows: TGTGCCAGCAGCTTGGAGCCAGGACTAGCGTTTTCTGAGCAGTTCTTC. It yields the protein CASSLEPGLAFSEQFF.

The V and J genes are TRBV5-1 and TRBJ2-4; possibly TRBD2 for D (7 bases). V lost 1 base and J 12 bases, leaving 14 bases between the germline ends. Per germline, CDR1 SGHRS and CDR2 YFSETQ. The CDR3 runs to 13 residues. The chain's CDR3 is CASSLNRGADQYF. The CDR3 bases are TGCGCCAGCAGCTTGAATCGGGGGGCGGATCAGTACTTC.

V gene TRBV10-3 combines with J gene TRBJ1-1; TRBD1 might be the D (5 bases). CDR3 size: 11 residues. CDR1 and CDR2 (germline): ENHRY, SYGVKD. The ends were cut back, 11 bases at V and 4 bases at J, with 11 bases in the middle. CDR3 sequence (DNA): TGTGCCTCCGGGGGGGGCACTGAAGCTTTCTTT. Protein: CASGGGTEAFF.

The gene calls are TRBV4-3 and TRBJ2-1; D is perhaps TRBD2 (5 bases). Trimming took 4 bases from V and 5 from J, leaving 18 bases between them. The CDR3 extends over 16 amino acids. CDR1 LGHNA and CDR2 YSLEER come from the germline V gene. CDR3 nucleotides: TGCGCCAGCAGCCCGGAGGCACTTCTTAAGAACAATGAGCAGTTCTTC. Amino acid sequence: CASSPEALLKNNEQFF.

The chain has TRBV10-1 and TRBJ1-1; D unresolved. The CDR3 covers 14 residues. V gave up 3 bases and J gave up 6 bases, with 14 bases separating them. The V gene's germline CDR1 is WNHNN and CDR2 SYGVQD (reference sequence). The CDR3 loop is CASSDRVNVAEAFF. The CDR3 nucleotides are TGCGCCAGCAGTGACCGGGTAAATGTCGCTGAAGCTTTCTTT.

The chain uses TRBV25-1 and TRBJ2-5; TRBD2 aligns across 8 bases. The CDR3 runs to 13 residues. Germline values: CDR1 MGHDK, CDR2 SYGVNS. V lost 7 bases, J lost 5 bases, and 6 bases stayed unmatched. CDR3: CASKVGGVETQYF. The CDR3 nucleotides read TGTGCCAGCAAGGTCGGGGGGGTGGAGACCCAGTACTTC.